This T cell receptor (beta chain) appears in the sequencing data of a study of neurological immune-mediated disorders. On this clonotype itself: Its antigen is undetermined.

Findings and caveats of the study: No CDR3 amino acid sequences were shared by expanded clones across subjects, suggesting private repertoires in all groups.

V was trimmed by 5 bases and J by 5 bases, leaving 16 bases between them. Germline CDR1 is SEHNR and CDR2 is FQNEAQ (reference sequence). The CDR3 has 15 residues. The method for making cDNA was 5'RACE, and it used 10-nucleotide random UMIs. A single run covered 15-18 subjects with over 190 million TCR-beta sequences. TCRdb reanalysed the 5' RACE reads using MiXCR and keeps one entry per CDR3 protein. This table has about 39,000 distinct CDR3 sequences, 6% to 7.5% appearing once. The TCR sequence derives from a man aged 45 to 65 in good health. The rearrangement uses TRBV7-9 and TRBJ1-5; D may be TRBD1 (5 bases). Sequences were obtained from CD4+ T cells from blood. CDR3 in DNA: TGTGCCAGCAGCCAGACGGGGGTAGGCGATCAGCCCCAGCATTTT. This sequence encodes CASSQTGVGDQPQHF.